This T cell receptor beta chain was sequenced for a study of T cells in Graves' hyperthyroidism and ophthalmopathy. This CDR3 contains 17 residues. CDR1 is MNHNS, CDR2 SASEGT, per germline. Trimming removed 8 bases from V and 0 bases from J, with 20 bases in between. Regions amplified from RNA transcripts were the TCR beta CDR3 regions. First-round RT-PCR of the TCR CDR3 relied on the HTBI primer set. TCRdb ran MiXCR on the multiplex PCR reads and lists one entry per CDR3 protein. The table includes about 690,000 distinct CDR3 sequences, about 18% detected once. This clonotype was picked up many times.

The chain employs TRBV6-1 and TRBJ2-1; weak D call: TRBD1 (6 bases). The specimen was blood. This receptor was taken from a man aged 45 to 65 with Graves' hyperthyroidism. This CDR3 is CASRTFRTASSYNEQFF. The CDR3, as DNA: TGTGCCAGCCGTACTTTTCGGACAGCGAGCTCCTACAATGAGCAGTTCTTC.